A single sample gave rise to the 9 T cell receptor beta chains below, sequenced in a study of OX40 agonist ivuxolimab in advanced cancers. Data came from immunoSEQ multiplex PCR; TCRdb stores just in-frame clones and leaves some out. The table has 30,000 to 40,000 clones, about 83% seen once. The sample in question was CD4+ or CD8+ T cells sorted from blood, obtained in a trial of the OX40 agonist ivuxolimab. The receptors stem from an adult with an advanced solid tumor such as melanoma, head and neck, liver or kidney cancer.

This clone was recorded a few times. The chain carries TRBV28 and TRBJ1-5, with 7 nucleotides matching TRBD1. CDR1 MDHEN and CDR2 SYDVKM come from the germline V gene. J was trimmed by 0 bases and V by 3 bases; bases with no gene match: 8. CDR3 length: 17 amino acids. CDR3: CASSLQGGGYSNQPQHF. As DNA, the CDR3 is TGTGCCAGCAGTTTGCAGGGGGGGGGATATAGCAATCAGCCCCAGCATTTT.

The chain recombines TRBV6-6 with TRBJ2-1; no clear D. This CDR3 has 13 residues. From germline, CDR1 is MNHNY and CDR2 SVGAGI (reference sequence). Trimming shortened V by 5 bases and J by 11 bases, and 16 bases separated the two germline ends. The CDR3, as DNA: TGTGCCAGCAGTCACGAGGCGCGGCCGCAGCAGTTCTTC. Translating it yields CASSHEARPQQFF.

The chain combines TRBV9 with TRBJ2-2; TRBD2 matches 9 bases. From germline, CDR1 is SGDLS and CDR2 YYNGEE. The CDR3 length is 17 residues. V was clipped by 0 bases and J by 4 bases; unmatched bases: 7. CDR3 loop: CASSVAGTSGLTGELFF. The CDR3, as DNA: TGTGCCAGCAGCGTAGCAGGCACTAGCGGGCTCACCGGGGAGCTGTTTTTT.

This clone has a single count. V usage is TRBV9 and J usage is TRBJ2-7; no definite D call. Trimming stripped 2 bases from V and 5 bases from J, with 11 bases between. This CDR3 comprises 13 residues. From germline, CDR1 is SGDLS and CDR2 YYNGEE. CDR3 DNA: TGTGCCAGCAGCGTCGGCTCCTTCGACGAGCAGTACTTC. Its translation: CASSVGSFDEQYF.

The chain has TRBV7-3 and TRBJ1-2; TRBD1 aligns across 8 bases. CDR3 size: 15 residues. Germline CDR1 SGHTA, CDR2 FQGTGA. V was pared by 6 bases and J by 5 bases, with 11 bases of the junction left unmatched. DNA of the CDR3: TGTGCCAGCAGACAAAATGGGGACAGGATATATGGCTACACCTTC. Translating gives CASRQNGDRIYGYTF.

In its sample, this clone was seen a few times. The V call is TRBV7-2, the J call TRBJ2-7, with 7 bases fitting TRBD2. The germline V gene encodes CDR1 SGHTA and CDR2 FQGNSA. CDR3 size: 14 residues. V lost 5 bases, J lost 4 bases, and 8 bases stayed unmatched. The CDR3 DNA reads as TGTGCCAGCAGCCGGGAGGTAGGGAGGTACGAGCAGTACTTC. Amino acids: CASSREVGRYEQYF. The whole variable domain, remainder taken from reference TRBV7-2 and TRBJ2-7, is GAGVSQSPSNKVTEKGKDVELRCDPISGHTALYWYRQSLGQGLEFLIYFQGNSAPDKSGLPSDRFSAERTGGSVSTLTIQRTQQEDSAVYLCASSREVGRYEQYFGPGTRLTVT.

The genes are TRBV29-1 and TRBJ2-1; 9 bases agree with TRBD1. Germline loops: CDR1 SQVTM, CDR2 ANQGSEA. V gave up 8 bases and J gave up 4 bases; unmatched junction bases: 6. This CDR3 has 13 amino acids. CDR3: CSTWTGAYNEQFF. As DNA, the CDR3 is TGCAGCACCTGGACAGGGGCTTACAATGAGCAGTTCTTC.

This chain's CDR3 is CASSPLGGNQNIQYF. In DNA form, the CDR3 reads TGTGCCAGCTCACCACTGGGCGGGAACCAAAACATTCAGTACTTC. The chain employs TRBV18 and TRBJ2-4, with D tentatively TRBD2 (6 bases). Germline assignment: CDR1 KGHSH and CDR2 LQKENI. The CDR3 loop spans 15 amino acids. The V end was cut by 1 base, the J end by 5 bases, with 12 bases between.

This chain uses TRBV19 with TRBJ2-1; no clear D gene. Germline V gene lookup returns CDR1 LNHDA and CDR2 SQIVND (reference sequence). The CDR3 contains 13 residues. V was pared by 4 bases and J by 3 bases, with 7 bases between. DNA of the CDR3: TGTGCCAGTAGTAATCGCTTCTACAATGAGCAGTTCTTC. As protein: CASSNRFYNEQFF.